The rows below give T cell receptor beta chains drawn from one sample of a study of patients and donors after allogeneic stem cell transplantation. TCRdb passed the RT-PCR reads through MiXCR, listing each CDR3 protein once. Among hundreds of thousands of distinct CDR3 sequences listed, 35% to 45% were seen once. Sequenced: blood, either unsorted or a sorted T cell fraction (not recorded which). These receptor sequences come from a human donor who was either an allogeneic HSCT recipient or a stem cell or donor lymphocyte infusion donor (not recorded which). It is not recorded whose cells these are; they may come from a transplant donor. Each CDR3 is given with its conserved first and last residue. The D gene is left open where the match is weak. Clone sizes are given selectively: once, few, many, or a class where the clone is expanded.

DNA,CDR3,J,size,D,V
TGTGCCACCAGCAAACAACAGCTTAATGAAAAACTGTTTTTT,CATSKQQLNEKLFF,TRBJ1-4,few,.,TRBV15
TGTGCCACCAGTGCGGGGGGATACACCGGGGAGCTGTTTTTT,CATSAGGYTGELFF,TRBJ2-2,few,TRBD2,TRBV24-1
TGTGCCAGCAGTTTAGGGAGCCAGGGCACTGAAGCTTTCTTT,CASSLGSQGTEAFF,TRBJ1-1,.,.,TRBV12-3/TRBV12-4
TGCGCCAGCCGGGACAGCTCCGCAGATACGCAGTATTTT,CASRDSSADTQYF,TRBJ2-3,.,TRBD1,TRBV5-1
TGTGCCAGCAGTGGTCATGGGACAGCCTATGGCTACACCTTC,CASSGHGTAYGYTF,TRBJ1-2,.,TRBD1,TRBV2
TGCGCCAGCAGCTTGGCCCTCGGGAGCGATACGCAGTATTTT,CASSLALGSDTQYF,TRBJ2-3,few,.,TRBV5-1
TGTGCCAGCAGCCTCGCAGCGTTGGGAACCAGGGAGCTGTTTTTT,CASSLAALGTRELFF,TRBJ2-2,.,.,TRBV27
TGTGCCAGCAGCGTACCGGGACACTCGAACACTGAAGCTTTCTTT,CASSVPGHSNTEAFF,TRBJ1-1,.,.,TRBV7-9
TGCGCCAGCAGCCACCCCGGGACAGTTAACTATGGCTACACCTTC,CASSHPGTVNYGYTF,TRBJ1-2,.,TRBD1,TRBV4-1
TGCGCCAGCAGGGATCGAGACAGAGCATACTACGAGCAGTACTTC,CASRDRDRAYYEQYF,TRBJ2-7,few,.,TRBV5-1
TGTGCCAGCAGGGAACATAGCGGGGGCGTATCTGGGGCCAACGTCCTGACTTTC,CASREHSGGVSGANVLTF,TRBJ2-6,few,TRBD2,TRBV7-2
TGTGCCAGCAGCTTAAGACATAACACTGAAGCTTTCTTT,CASSLRHNTEAFF,TRBJ1-1,.,.,TRBV7-3
TGTGCCACCAGCAGAGATCGGGGATACAATGAGCAGTTCTTC,CATSRDRGYNEQFF,TRBJ2-1,few,.,TRBV15
TGTGCCAGCAGCCTTCAGCCTGGTGGTGGCACTGAAGCTTTCTTT,CASSLQPGGGTEAFF,TRBJ1-1,.,.,TRBV9
TGTGCCAGCAGCTTAGCTTGGGAGGGCCCTGAAGCTTTCTTT,CASSLAWEGPEAFF,TRBJ1-1,.,.,TRBV7-9
TGTGCCAGCAGCCAAGATCTTCTAAACAATGAGCAGTTCTTC,CASSQDLLNNEQFF,TRBJ2-1,once,.,TRBV3-1
TGTGCCTGGAGTGTTGTAAACACCATATATTTT,CAWSVVNTIYF,TRBJ1-3,few,.,TRBV30
TGCGCCAGCAGCTTGGCAGGGCAGCAAGAGACCCAGTACTTC,CASSLAGQQETQYF,TRBJ2-5,.,.,TRBV5-1
TGCGCCAGCAGCTTGGGACCGACAGGTGATAATTCACCCCTCCACTTT,CASSLGPTGDNSPLHF,TRBJ1-6,few,.,TRBV5-1
TGTGCCTGGACCCCTGGGAGGGAGTTGAATGAAAAACTGTTTTTT,CAWTPGRELNEKLFF,TRBJ1-4,few,.,TRBV30
TGTGCCAGCAGCTCCACCCTCATGAACACTGAAGCTTTCTTT,CASSSTLMNTEAFF,TRBJ1-1,few,.,TRBV7-2
TGTGCCAGCAGTTTTGATGGGGGAAGCTCTGGGGCCAACGTCCTGACTTTC,CASSFDGGSSGANVLTF,TRBJ2-6,.,.,TRBV27
TGTGCCAGCAGTATAGCCCGGAATCAGCCCCAGCATTTT,CASSIARNQPQHF,TRBJ1-5,.,.,TRBV12-3/TRBV12-4
TGTGCCACCAGCAGAGTTAACCTTGGCTATGGCTACACCTTC,CATSRVNLGYGYTF,TRBJ1-2,.,.,TRBV15
TGTGCCAGCAGTTTAGTGTACACTGAAGCTTTCTTT,CASSLVYTEAFF,TRBJ1-1,few,.,TRBV12-3/TRBV12-4
TGTGCCAGCAGTCCCCAGTCGAACACCGGGGAGCTGTTTTTT,CASSPQSNTGELFF,TRBJ2-2,.,.,TRBV2
TGTGCCAGCAGCTCCCCGAGGGGGCCATCTAATGAAAAACTGTTTTTT,CASSSPRGPSNEKLFF,TRBJ1-4,few,TRBD1,TRBV7-2
TGTGCCAGCAGCGTAGGAAGAACAGGGTCCGAGACCCAGTACTTC,CASSVGRTGSETQYF,TRBJ2-5,.,.,TRBV9
TGTGCCAGCTCACCATCGACAGGGAACTATGGCTACACCTTC,CASSPSTGNYGYTF,TRBJ1-2,.,TRBD1,TRBV18
TGTGCCAGCAGCAAAGGGGGACAGGGAAAGAATCAGCCCCAGCATTTT,CASSKGGQGKNQPQHF,TRBJ1-5,few,.,TRBV21-1
TGTGCCAGCAGCGCGACTAGCGGGGGGGCGTACTACAATGAGCAGTTCTTC,CASSATSGGAYYNEQFF,TRBJ2-1,.,TRBD2,TRBV9
TGTGCCACCAGTGATCCCCCTCCACAGACAGATACGCAGTATTTT,CATSDPPPQTDTQYF,TRBJ2-3,few,.,TRBV24-1
TGTGCCAGCAGCTTTGGGCGGTTCTCCTACAATGAGCAGTTCTTC,CASSFGRFSYNEQFF,TRBJ2-1,.,.,TRBV7-8
TGTGCCAGCACCTCCCGGTACAGGGAAGAGACCCAGTACTTC,CASTSRYREETQYF,TRBJ2-5,.,.,TRBV13
TGCAGCGTTGATAGACAGCAGAACACTGAAGCTTTCTTT,CSVDRQQNTEAFF,TRBJ1-1,few,.,TRBV29-1
TGTGCCAGCAGCTTGGGGACAGGGGTGCGCGAAAAACTGTTTTTT,CASSLGTGVREKLFF,TRBJ1-4,.,TRBD1,TRBV7-9
TGTGCCAGTAGTCCGTGGGACCAGCAAGAGACCCAGTACTTC,CASSPWDQQETQYF,TRBJ2-5,few,.,TRBV19
TGTGCCATCAGTGAGTCGGGACAGAATACCAAGAACACCGGGGAGCTGTTTTTT,CAISESGQNTKNTGELFF,TRBJ2-2,few,TRBD1,TRBV10-3
TGTGCCAGCAGTTACTCAGCCCTCCCAGGGGAGACCCAGTACTTC,CASSYSALPGETQYF,TRBJ2-5,few,.,TRBV6-6
TGTGCCAGCAGCGTAGGGATAGCGGGCCCCTCCTACGAGCAGTACTTC,CASSVGIAGPSYEQYF,TRBJ2-7,.,TRBD2,TRBV9
TGTGCCACCAGCAGAGCGGTTCTCAGGAATGAAAAACTGTTTTTT,CATSRAVLRNEKLFF,TRBJ1-4,few,.,TRBV15
TGTGCCAGCAGCGCTACGACAGAGAACTATGGCTACACCTTC,CASSATTENYGYTF,TRBJ1-2,few,.,TRBV9
TGTGCCAGCAGTTTATATCAGGTGGGGAGCTCCTACAATGAGCAGTTCTTC,CASSLYQVGSSYNEQFF,TRBJ2-1,.,.,TRBV27
TGCGCCAGCAGCTACCGACAGCAAAAAGTGAATGAGCAGTTCTTC,CASSYRQQKVNEQFF,TRBJ2-1,.,.,TRBV5-1
TGTGCCACCCGGCGGCAGGGGAACACTGAAGCTTTCTTT,CATRRQGNTEAFF,TRBJ1-1,few,.,TRBV10-3
TGTGCCAGCAGTCGGGGACGACGGGTGAACACTGAAGCTTTCTTT,CASSRGRRVNTEAFF,TRBJ1-1,.,.,TRBV12-3/TRBV12-4
TGCAGCGCAACTGGGGGAACTGGAAACACCATATATTTT,CSATGGTGNTIYF,TRBJ1-3,few,.,TRBV29-1
TGCGCCAGCAGCTTGTCTCCAACTAGGAAAGAGACCCAGTACTTC,CASSLSPTRKETQYF,TRBJ2-5,few,.,TRBV5-1
TGTGCCAGCAGTTTCAACCCTAGACACCCAGTTCCCGAAGCTTTCTTT,CASSFNPRHPVPEAFF,TRBJ1-1,.,.,TRBV12-3/TRBV12-4
TGTGCCAGCAGCTTACTCTCTTTTGAAGCTTTCTTT,CASSLLSFEAFF,TRBJ1-1,.,.,TRBV11-2
TGTGCCAGCAGCAAAGCTAGAGGAGAGACCCAGTACTTC,CASSKARGETQYF,TRBJ2-5,.,.,TRBV21-1
TGTGCCAGCAGTTTAGGGGGAAGGCCCCACACAGATACGCAGTATTTT,CASSLGGRPHTDTQYF,TRBJ2-3,few,.,TRBV28
TGCGCCAGCAGGATTCGGGGGAACACTGAAGCTTTCTTT,CASRIRGNTEAFF,TRBJ1-1,.,.,TRBV5-1
TGTGCCATCAGTGAGTCGAGGGTGTTGGACACTGAAGCTTTCTTT,CAISESRVLDTEAFF,TRBJ1-1,.,.,TRBV10-3
TGTGCCACCAGCAGAGATTCACAGGGATACAATGAGCAGTTCTTC,CATSRDSQGYNEQFF,TRBJ2-1,.,.,TRBV15
TGCAGTGCTATCCGGGACAGGGCTGGAGAGCAGTACTTC,CSAIRDRAGEQYF,TRBJ2-7,.,TRBD1,TRBV20-1
TGCAGTGCTAGTCTAGCGGCCTCCTACAATGAGCAGTTCTTC,CSASLAASYNEQFF,TRBJ2-1,.,TRBD2,TRBV20-1
TGTGCCAGCAGCCCTTTCGGACAGGGGGCGAGAAGCTATGGCTACACCTTC,CASSPFGQGARSYGYTF,TRBJ1-2,.,TRBD1,TRBV5-5
TGTGCCAGCAAATTAAGGGGCCCGGCATCCTATAGGGAAGCTTTCTTT,CASKLRGPASYREAFF,TRBJ1-1,.,.,TRBV2
TGTGCCAGCAGTTTTCGGGGAATCGTCTATGGCTACACCTTC,CASSFRGIVYGYTF,TRBJ1-2,.,.,TRBV12-3/TRBV12-4